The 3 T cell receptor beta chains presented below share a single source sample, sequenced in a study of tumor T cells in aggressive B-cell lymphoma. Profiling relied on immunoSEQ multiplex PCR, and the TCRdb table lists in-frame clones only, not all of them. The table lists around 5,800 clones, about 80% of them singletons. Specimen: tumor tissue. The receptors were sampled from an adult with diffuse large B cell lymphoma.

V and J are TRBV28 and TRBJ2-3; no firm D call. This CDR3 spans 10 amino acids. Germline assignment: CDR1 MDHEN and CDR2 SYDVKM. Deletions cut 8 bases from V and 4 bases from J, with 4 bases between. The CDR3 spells CASLADTQYF. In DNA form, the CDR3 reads TGTGCCAGCCTAGCAGATACGCAGTATTTT.

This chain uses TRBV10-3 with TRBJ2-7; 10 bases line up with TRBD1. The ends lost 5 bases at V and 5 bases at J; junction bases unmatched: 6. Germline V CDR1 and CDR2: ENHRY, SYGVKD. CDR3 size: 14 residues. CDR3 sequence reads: CAISPGTGVHEQYF. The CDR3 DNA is TGTGCCATCAGTCCTGGGACAGGGGTCCACGAGCAGTACTTC.

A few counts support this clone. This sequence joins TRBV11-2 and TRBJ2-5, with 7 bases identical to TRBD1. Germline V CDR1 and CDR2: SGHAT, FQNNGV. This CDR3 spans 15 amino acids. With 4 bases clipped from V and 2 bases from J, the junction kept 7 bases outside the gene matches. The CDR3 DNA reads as TGTGCCAGCAGCTCCCCCAGCAGGGGGCAAGAGACCCAGTACTTC. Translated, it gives CASSSPSRGQETQYF. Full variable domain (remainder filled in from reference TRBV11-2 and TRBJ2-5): EAGVAQSPRYKIIEKRQSVAFWCNPISGHATLYWYQQILGQGPKLLIQFQNNGVVDDSQLPKDRFSAERLKGVDSTLKIQPAKLEDSAVYLCASSSPSRGQETQYFGPGTRLLVL.